This TCR beta chain was sequenced in a study of CD8+CD57+ T cells in acquired aplastic anemia. The table lists this clonotype with many counts. It was genomic DNA that served as the template for profiling TCR beta VDJ and CDR3. TCRdb reprocessed the reads with MiXCR, giving one entry per CDR3 protein. The sample has about 220,000 distinct CDR3 sequences, about 37% seen once. The CDR3 covers 14 residues. The germline V gene encodes CDR1 SGHKS and CDR2 YYEKEE (reference sequence). The V gene lost 1 base and the J gene lost 1 base, with 9 bases spanning the gap. This receptor was taken from a human donor in good health, serving as a control. Sequencing was carried out using sorted CD4+, CD8+, or CD8+CD57+ T cells (not recorded which) from PBMCs. This chain joins TRBV5-5 and TRBJ2-7, with D unresolved. The CDR3: CASSLSSQSYEQYF. DNA of the CDR3: TGTGCCAGCAGCTTGTCCTCCCAGTCCTACGAGCAGTACTTC.